One and the same sample provided the 29 T cell receptor beta chains below, sequenced in a study of blood T cell repertoires in COVID-19. The repertoire was sequenced with immunoSEQ multiplex PCR; TCRdb's copy has only in-frame clones and lacks some. The sample holds some 220,000 clones, nearly 95% seen once. Material: peripheral blood. These receptors were obtained from a man aged 25-45 years with COVID-19, enrolled during active disease.

The V call is TRBV7-9, the J call TRBJ1-5; 9 positions agree with TRBD1. Germline trimming cut 1 base from V and 7 bases from J; bases unmatched to any gene: 8. The germline V gene encodes CDR1 SEHNR and CDR2 FQNEAQ (reference sequence). This CDR3 is built from 16 residues. Here the CDR3 DNA reads TGTGCCAGCAGCTTAGACGGCGGGACAGGGTTACAGCCCCAGCATTTT. It translates to CASSLDGGTGLQPQHF.

Notes on this clone: Other DNA sequences from this sample encode an identical CDR3 as well. The chain is built from TRBV2 and TRBJ2-7; D is unclear. Looked up from germline, CDR1 is SNHLY and CDR2 is FYNNEI. This CDR3 has 11 amino acids. V was pared by 4 bases and J by 2 bases, with 3 bases between. CDR3 in DNA: TGTGCCAGCAGTGCCACCTACGAGCAGTACTTC. Protein sequence: CASSATYEQYF. Full variable domain (remainder filled in from reference TRBV2 and TRBJ2-7): EPEVTQTPSHQVTQMGQEVILRCVPISNHLYFYWYRQILGQKVEFLVSFYNNEISEKSEIFDDQFSVERPDGSNFTLKIRSTKLEDSAMYFCASSATYEQYFGPGTRLTVT.

V usage is TRBV7-6 and J usage is TRBJ2-5; TRBD2 aligns across 11 bases. This CDR3 has 15 residues. The V gene's germline CDR1 is SGHVS and CDR2 FNYEAQ. V lost 4 bases to trimming and J lost 4 bases; unmatched junction nucleotides: 5. For the CDR3, the DNA is TGTGCCAGCAGCTATAGCGGGGGGGCAGGAGAGACCCAGTACTTC. This encodes CASSYSGGAGETQYF.

V and J are TRBV4-1 and TRBJ2-4; D remains ambiguous. CDR1 MGHRA and CDR2 YSYEKL come from the germline V gene. This CDR3 spans 18 amino acids. With 0 bases removed from V and 0 bases from J, the gap between germline ends came to 15 bases. The CDR3 loop reads CASSQEGRNVLAKNIQYF. The CDR3, as DNA: TGCGCCAGCAGCCAAGAGGGCAGGAACGTCTTAGCCAAAAACATTCAGTACTTC.

The chain's CDR3 is CASSVAAQAGYGYTF. The CDR3 region has the DNA TGTGCCAGCAGCGTAGCTGCCCAGGCCGGATATGGCTACACCTTC. The genes are TRBV9 and TRBJ1-2; D not resolved. Per the germline V gene, CDR1 is SGDLS and CDR2 is YYNGEE. The V end lost 0 bases, the J end lost 5 bases, and 14 bases lay between the germline ends. This CDR3 comprises 15 residues.

V gene TRBV24-1 combines with J gene TRBJ2-1; TRBD2 agrees at 10 bases. This CDR3 is 14 amino acids long. Germline values: CDR1 KGHDR, CDR2 SFDVKD. V shed 7 bases and J 9 bases; nucleotides not matched to a gene: 8. The CDR3 sequence: CATRSSGGRGEQFF. Written as DNA, the CDR3 is TGTGCCACCAGATCTAGCGGGGGCCGGGGTGAGCAGTTCTTC.

Here the CDR3 reads CASSFTNPTGTWPQHF. CDR3 nucleotide sequence: TGTGCCAGTAGTTTCACGAACCCGACAGGGACGTGGCCCCAGCATTTT. The chain links TRBV19 to TRBJ1-5; TRBD1 agrees at 7 bases. The germline V gene has CDR1 LNHDA and CDR2 SQIVND (reference sequence). With 5 bases clipped from V and 9 bases from J, the junction kept 16 bases outside the gene matches. This CDR3 has 16 amino acids.

This chain links TRBV30 with TRBJ2-1; TRBD2 aligns across 12 bases. The CDR3 sequence is 16 residues long. After removal of 7 bases from V and 2 bases from J, the junction contained 9 bases not matched to a gene. The V gene's germline CDR1 is GTSNPN and CDR2 SVGIG (reference sequence). The CDR3 here is CASARLAGVTYNEQFF. CDR3 nucleotide sequence: TGTGCCTCCGCGAGACTAGCGGGGGTTACCTACAATGAGCAGTTCTTC. The variable domain in full, completed from reference TRBV30 and TRBJ2-1, reads SQTIHQWPATLVQPVGSPLSLECTVEGTSNPNLYWYRQAAGRGLQLLFYSVGIGQISSEVPQNLSASRPQDRQFILSSKKLLLSDSGFYLCASARLAGVTYNEQFFGPGTRLTVL.

The V call is TRBV5-5, the J call TRBJ2-1, with D perhaps matching TRBD1 (7 bases). Trimming took off 4 bases at V and 0 bases at J, with 8 bases between the two ends. The CDR3 totals 14 residues. Germline CDR1 reads SGHKS; CDR2 reads YYEKEE (reference sequence). CDR3 DNA: TGTGCCAGCAGCCAGGGGGGCTCCTACAATGAGCAGTTCTTC. Translation: CASSQGGSYNEQFF.

The V and J genes are TRBV4-1 and TRBJ1-5; D is ambiguous. Germline values: CDR1 MGHRA, CDR2 YSYEKL. This CDR3 has 15 amino acids. Trimming pared 5 bases from V and 0 bases from J, leaving 11 bases between. The CDR3 here is CASSSPSGSNQPQHF. Here the CDR3 DNA reads TGCGCCAGCAGCAGCCCCTCGGGTAGCAATCAGCCCCAGCATTTT.

The rearrangement uses TRBV20-1 and TRBJ2-5; D unclear. CDR3 length: 10 amino acids. V was pared by 3 bases and J by 4 bases, with 3 bases between. CDR1 DFQATT and CDR2 SNEGSKA come from the germline V gene (reference sequence). The CDR3 is CSARAETQYF. DNA of the CDR3: TGCAGTGCTAGGGCAGAGACCCAGTACTTC.

The chain recombines TRBV27 with TRBJ2-3, with TRBD2 matching 11 bases. This CDR3 comprises 16 residues. Germline trimming cut 4 bases from V and 3 bases from J; bases unmatched to any gene: 6. In germline, CDR1 is MNHEY, CDR2 SMNVEV (reference sequence). The CDR3 loop reads CASSSPSGGPTDTQYF. CDR3 bases: TGTGCCAGCAGTTCTCCTAGCGGGGGGCCAACAGATACGCAGTATTTT.

The genes are TRBV5-1 and TRBJ2-3, with D perhaps TRBD2 (5 bases). Germline-derived CDR1 and CDR2 are SGHRS and YFSETQ. V shed 4 bases and J shed 6 bases, with 21 bases lying between them. The CDR3 is made up of 16 amino acids. As DNA, the CDR3 is TGCGCCAGCAGCCTGCGAGGAACTAGGTCACTCGATACGCAGTATTTT. Protein: CASSLRGTRSLDTQYF. The whole variable domain, filled in from reference TRBV5-1 and TRBJ2-3, reads KAGVTQTPRYLIKTRGQQVTLSCSPISGHRSVSWYQQTPGQGLQFLFEYFSETQRNKGNFPGRFSGRQFSNSRSEMNVSTLELGDSALYLCASSLRGTRSLDTQYFGPGTRLTVL.

This sequence joins TRBV14 and TRBJ1-2, with no clear D. The V end was cut by 0 bases, the J end by 13 bases, with 15 bases between. The CDR3 has 13 residues. Germline values: CDR1 SGHDN, CDR2 FVKESK. For the CDR3, the DNA is TGTGCCAGCAGCCAAGACGGGTGGATTTATCTCACCTTC. Translating gives CASSQDGWIYLTF.

This chain links TRBV19 with TRBJ1-2; 10 nucleotides align to TRBD1. V dropped 6 bases and J dropped 0; count of bases not matched to a gene: 4. The CDR3 totals 15 residues. CDR1 and CDR2 from the germline V gene are LNHDA and SQIVND (reference sequence). In DNA, the CDR3 is TGTGCCAGTAGGGGACAGGGGACTTCTAACTATGGCTACACCTTC. Protein sequence: CASRGQGTSNYGYTF.

The genes are TRBV6-2 or TRBV6-3 and TRBJ2-5; the D is unclear. This CDR3 comprises 14 residues. The V end was cut by 2 bases, the J end by 2 bases, with 9 bases between. Per germline, CDR1 MNHEY and CDR2 SVGEGT. CDR3 loop: CASSYLDLQETQYF. CDR3 DNA: TGTGCCAGCAGTTACCTAGACTTGCAAGAGACCCAGTACTTC.

CDR3 bases: TGTGCCAGCATCATGGACGGGGAGAATAATTCACCCCTCCACTTT. This encodes CASIMDGENNSPLHF. The chain links TRBV6-5 to TRBJ1-6, with no clear D. V was clipped by 7 bases and J by 5 bases, with 15 bases between them. This CDR3 is built from 15 residues. Per germline, CDR1 MNHEY and CDR2 SVGAGI.

The genes are TRBV12-5 and TRBJ2-4; possible D gene TRBD2, 7 bases. The CDR3 sequence is 15 residues long. CDR1 and CDR2 from the germline V gene are LGHNT and FRNRAP. V dropped 4 bases and J dropped 6 bases, with 16 bases sitting between them. CDR3 nucleotide sequence: TGTGCTAGTGGTTCCTCCGGGGGGCCGGGAAACATTCAGTACTTC. Its protein product is CASGSSGGPGNIQYF.

The V call is TRBV18, the J call TRBJ2-7; 14 nucleotides align to TRBD2. The CDR3 sequence is 15 residues long. V lost 6 bases, J lost 5 bases, and 6 bases stayed unmatched. Germline V gives CDR1 KGHSH, CDR2 LQKENI. CDR3 coding DNA: TGTGCCAGCTCGTTCTCGGGACTAGCGGGGGACGAGCAGTACTTC. Translating gives CASSFSGLAGDEQYF.

This chain uses TRBV5-1 with TRBJ1-6; 9 nucleotides align to TRBD1. V gave up 5 bases and J gave up 2 bases; unmatched junction bases: 5. Germline values: CDR1 SGHRS, CDR2 YFSETQ. CDR3 length equals 16 residues. The CDR3 DNA is TGCGCCAGCAGGAGGGGACAGGGCGCCTATAATTCACCCCTCCACTTT. This sequence encodes CASRRGQGAYNSPLHF.

This rearrangement joins TRBV3-1 (or the pseudogene TRBV3-2) to TRBJ2-5; possibly TRBD2 for D (5 bases). Per germline, CDR1 LGHDT and CDR2 YNNKEL (reference sequence). The germline V and J ends were trimmed by 4 bases and 0 bases, with 12 bases remaining between them. This CDR3 is built from 15 residues. The CDR3 reads CASSLHGVNQETQYF. In DNA, the CDR3 is TGTGCCAGCAGCCTCCACGGGGTGAACCAAGAGACCCAGTACTTC.

The chain links TRBV7-6 to TRBJ2-7; D might be TRBD1 (6 bases). The germline V gene has CDR1 SGHVS and CDR2 FNYEAQ. V was trimmed by 4 bases and J by 4 bases, leaving 11 bases between them. There are 13 residues in the CDR3. The CDR3, as DNA: TGTGCCAGCAGCTCAGGGGAAGGATACGAGCAGTACTTC. Protein: CASSSGEGYEQYF.

Points on this clone: An end of the junction differs from the germline gene, which may be a read error. This chain uses TRBV5-1 with TRBJ2-5; a weak D match, TRBD2 (6 bases). The CDR3 contains 14 residues. CDR1 and CDR2 from the germline V gene are SGHRS and YFSETQ. Here the CDR3 DNA reads TGCGCCAGCAGGTTGGAGGGGCGGGGAGAGACCCAGTACTTC. Translated: CASRLEGRGETQYF.

As regards this clone: The same CDR3 arises from other DNA sequences in this sample as well. The chain couples TRBV5-1 to TRBJ1-1; TRBD1 matches at 7 bases. V gave up 2 bases and J gave up 3 bases; unmatched junction bases: 1. This CDR3 has 13 amino acids. CDR1 is SGHRS, CDR2 YFSETQ, per germline. The CDR3 loop is CASSFQGDTEAFF. The CDR3 bases are TGCGCCAGCAGCTTCCAGGGGGACACTGAAGCTTTCTTT.

This chain uses TRBV6-5 with TRBJ2-5, with 12 bases lining up with TRBD2. The V segment lost 6 bases and the J segment 5 bases; nucleotides outside the gene matches: 7. The CDR3 sequence is 15 residues long. Germline values: CDR1 MNHEY, CDR2 SVGAGI. The CDR3 nucleotides read TGTGCCAGCAGGCTAGCGGGGGGGCGGAGGGAGACCCAGTACTTC. Its translation: CASRLAGGRRETQYF.

The chain combines TRBV6-5 with TRBJ2-3; 7 bases map to TRBD1. CDR1 MNHEY and CDR2 SVGAGI come from the germline V gene. This CDR3 has 14 amino acids. V was pared by 6 bases and J by 1 base, with 4 bases of the junction left unmatched. As DNA, the CDR3 is TGTGCCAGCAGGGGGGACAGACGCACAGATACGCAGTATTTT. Translating it yields CASRGDRRTDTQYF.

The chain links TRBV18 to TRBJ1-4; perhaps TRBD1 as D (5 bases). CDR1 is KGHSH and CDR2 is LQKENI in the germline V gene. The germline V and J ends were trimmed by 6 bases and 8 bases, with 13 bases remaining between them. The CDR3 is made up of 13 amino acids. CDR3 coding DNA: TGTGCCAGCTCTCGTGACAGTGTCGAAAAACTGTTTTTT. Its translation is CASSRDSVEKLFF. Together with reference TRBV18 and TRBJ1-4, the CDR3 gives the full variable domain: NAGVMQNPRHLVRRRGQEARLRCSPMKGHSHVYWYRQLPEEGLKFMVYLQKENIIDESGMPKERFSAEFPKEGPSILRIQQVVRGDSAAYFCASSRDSVEKLFFGSGTQLSVL.

CDR3 DNA sequence: TGTGCCAGCTCACAACCGGGCTATAACACAGATACGCAGTATTTT. It is translated as CASSQPGYNTDTQYF. The gene calls are TRBV18 and TRBJ2-3; D unresolved. V was cut by 4 bases and J by 2 bases, with 13 bases left in between. The CDR3 sequence is 15 residues long. The germline V gene has CDR1 KGHSH and CDR2 LQKENI.

The rearrangement uses TRBV6-6 and TRBJ2-3; 10 bases agree with TRBD1. V was clipped by 5 bases and J by 3 bases; unmatched bases: 11. The CDR3 is 17 residues long. Germline V gives CDR1 MNHNY, CDR2 SVGAGI (reference sequence). CDR3 protein: CASSPGLDRGHTDTQYF. The CDR3 DNA reads as TGTGCCAGCAGTCCAGGCCTCGACAGGGGGCATACAGATACGCAGTATTTT.